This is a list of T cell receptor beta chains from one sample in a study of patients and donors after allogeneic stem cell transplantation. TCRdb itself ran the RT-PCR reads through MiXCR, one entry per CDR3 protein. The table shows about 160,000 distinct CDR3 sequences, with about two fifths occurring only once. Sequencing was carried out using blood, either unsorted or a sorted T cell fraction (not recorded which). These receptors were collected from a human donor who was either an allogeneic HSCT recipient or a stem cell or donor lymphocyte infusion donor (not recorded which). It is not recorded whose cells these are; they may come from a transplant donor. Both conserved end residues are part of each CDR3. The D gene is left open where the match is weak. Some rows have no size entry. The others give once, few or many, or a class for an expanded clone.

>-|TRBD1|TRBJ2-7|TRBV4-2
CASSQDGTGGTYEQYF
TGTGCCAGCAGCCAAGACGGGACAGGTGGGACCTACGAGCAGTACTTC
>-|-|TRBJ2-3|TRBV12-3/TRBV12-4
CASSPFRGRITDTQYF
TGTGCCAGCAGCCCCTTCCGGGGGCGCATAACAGATACGCAGTATTTT
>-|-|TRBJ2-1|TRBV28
CASGCGADYNEQFF
TGTGCCAGCGGGTGTGGGGCAGATTACAATGAGCAGTTCTTC
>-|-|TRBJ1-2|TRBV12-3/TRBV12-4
CASSFGAQPLGYTF
TGTGCCAGCAGTTTTGGTGCCCAACCTCTGGGCTACACCTTC
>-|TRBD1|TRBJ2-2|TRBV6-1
CASSENWTGNTGELFF
TGTGCCAGCAGTGAAAATTGGACAGGGAACACCGGGGAGCTGTTTTTT
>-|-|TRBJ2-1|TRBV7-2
CASSFPGHSSYNEQFF
TGTGCCAGCAGCTTCCCGGGACACAGCTCCTACAATGAGCAGTTCTTC
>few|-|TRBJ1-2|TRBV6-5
CATLGGGNYGYTF
TGTGCCACCCTTGGGGGAGGGAACTATGGCTACACCTTC
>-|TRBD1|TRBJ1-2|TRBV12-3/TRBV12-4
CASEAGGNYGYTF
TGTGCCAGCGAGGCAGGGGGGAACTATGGCTACACCTTC
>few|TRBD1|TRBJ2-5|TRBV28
CASSLAGGETQYF
TGTGCCAGCAGTTTGGCAGGGGGAGAGACCCAGTACTTC
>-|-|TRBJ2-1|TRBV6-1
CASSEATYNEQFF
TGTGCCAGCAGTGAAGCGACCTACAATGAGCAGTTCTTC
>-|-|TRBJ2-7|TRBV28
CASSLSGPRGREQYF
TGTGCCAGCAGTTTATCCGGACCCCGCGGACGGGAGCAGTACTTC
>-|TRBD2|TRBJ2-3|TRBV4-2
CASSHLDGTSATDTQYF
TGTGCCAGCAGCCATCTCGACGGGACTAGCGCCACAGATACGCAGTATTTT
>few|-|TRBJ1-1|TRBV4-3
CASSQKWNKRGNTEAFF
TGCGCCAGCAGCCAGAAGTGGAATAAGAGGGGGAACACTGAAGCTTTCTTT
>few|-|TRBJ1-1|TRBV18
CASSPQVMNTEAFF
TGTGCCAGCTCACCACAGGTGATGAACACTGAAGCTTTCTTT